This TCR beta chain was sequenced during a study of T cells after yellow fever vaccination. One entry per CDR3 protein results from TCRdb running MiXCR on the 5' RACE reads. The data show 250,000 or so distinct CDR3 sequences, over 3% seen once. Study conclusions and caveats: Highly abundant clonotypes carried over from the bulk population could end up in FACS-sorted repertoires as contaminants.

This clonotype was detected ten times or more. What it recognizes is unknown. The CDR3 has 15 amino acids. CDR1 and CDR2 (germline): MNHEY, SVGAGI. The V gene lost 0 bases and the J gene lost 2 bases, with 11 bases spanning the gap. The chain has TRBV6-5 and TRBJ2-7; D ambiguous. The sequence derives from a man younger than 35 who received the YFV17D yellow fever vaccine. Sample: PBMCs, taken 15 days after the yellow fever booster vaccination. This CDR3 is CASSYSKGSPYEQYF. In nucleotides, the CDR3 is TGTGCCAGCAGTTACTCGAAGGGAAGCCCCTACGAGCAGTACTTC.